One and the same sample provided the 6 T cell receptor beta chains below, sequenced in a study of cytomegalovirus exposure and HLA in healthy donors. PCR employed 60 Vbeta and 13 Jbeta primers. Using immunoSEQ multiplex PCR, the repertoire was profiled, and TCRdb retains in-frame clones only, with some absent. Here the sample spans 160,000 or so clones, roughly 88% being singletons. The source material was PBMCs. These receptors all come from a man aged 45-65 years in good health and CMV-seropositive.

The CDR3 DNA is TGTGCCAGCAGCTTACGGCAGGGGCTCAGGGGTGATGAGCAGTTCTTC. Its translation is CASSLRQGLRGDEQFF. The J gene is TRBJ2-1, the V gene TRBV7-9, with D possibly TRBD1 on 6 matching bases. Germline V lookup: CDR1 SEHNR, CDR2 FQNEAQ (reference sequence). The CDR3 extends over 16 amino acids. The germline V and J ends were trimmed by 2 bases and 8 bases, with 19 bases remaining between them. Combining the CDR3 with reference TRBV7-9 and TRBJ2-1 gives the whole variable domain DTGVSQNPRHKITKRGQNVTFRCDPISEHNRLYWYRQTLGQGPEFLTYFQNEAQLEKSRLLSDRFSAERPKGSFSTLEIQRTEQGDSAMYLCASSLRQGLRGDEQFFGPGTRLTVL.

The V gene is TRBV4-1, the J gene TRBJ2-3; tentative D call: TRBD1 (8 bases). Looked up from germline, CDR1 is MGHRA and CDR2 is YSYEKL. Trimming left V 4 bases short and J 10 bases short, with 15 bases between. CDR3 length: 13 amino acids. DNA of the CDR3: TGCGCCAGCAGCCTCCAGGGGGCGGGAGCGCAGTATTTT. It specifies CASSLQGAGAQYF.

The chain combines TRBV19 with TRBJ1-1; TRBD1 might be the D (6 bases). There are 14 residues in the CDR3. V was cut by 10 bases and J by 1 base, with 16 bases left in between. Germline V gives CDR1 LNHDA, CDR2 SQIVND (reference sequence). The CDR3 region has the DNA TGTGCCACTCGCCCCGGGACAACGAACACTGAAGCTTTCTTT. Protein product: CATRPGTTNTEAFF.

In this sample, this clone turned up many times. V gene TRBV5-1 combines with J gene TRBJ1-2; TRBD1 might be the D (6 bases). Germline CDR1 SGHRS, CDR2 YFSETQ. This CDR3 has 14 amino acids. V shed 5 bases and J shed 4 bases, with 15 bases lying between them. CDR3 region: CASRPDRYLYGYTF. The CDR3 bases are TGCGCCAGCAGGCCCGACAGGTATCTCTATGGCTACACCTTC.

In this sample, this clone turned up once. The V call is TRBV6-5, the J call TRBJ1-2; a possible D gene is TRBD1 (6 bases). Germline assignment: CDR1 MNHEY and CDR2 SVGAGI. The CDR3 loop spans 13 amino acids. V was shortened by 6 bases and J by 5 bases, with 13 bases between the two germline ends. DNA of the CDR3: TGTGCCAGCAGGTCCGGGACATTGTATGGCTACACCTTC. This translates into CASRSGTLYGYTF.

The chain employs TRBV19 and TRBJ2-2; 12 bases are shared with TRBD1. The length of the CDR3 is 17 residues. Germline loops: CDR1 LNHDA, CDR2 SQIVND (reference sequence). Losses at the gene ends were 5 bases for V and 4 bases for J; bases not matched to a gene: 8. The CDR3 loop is CASSRDRGLAITGELFF. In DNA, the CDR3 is TGTGCCAGTAGTCGGGACAGGGGGCTAGCGATCACCGGGGAGCTGTTTTTT.